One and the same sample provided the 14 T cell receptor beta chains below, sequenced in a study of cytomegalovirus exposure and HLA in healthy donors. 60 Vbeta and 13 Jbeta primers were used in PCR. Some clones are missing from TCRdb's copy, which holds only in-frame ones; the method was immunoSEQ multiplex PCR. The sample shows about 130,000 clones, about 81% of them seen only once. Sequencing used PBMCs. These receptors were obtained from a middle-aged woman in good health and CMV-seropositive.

For the CDR3, the DNA is TGTGCCTGGAGTGTAGACAGTCGCAACACTGAAGCTTTCTTT. Amino acids: CAWSVDSRNTEAFF. This sequence joins TRBV30 and TRBJ1-1; weak D call: TRBD1 (5 bases). Per the germline V gene, CDR1 is GTSNPN and CDR2 is SVGIG (reference sequence). The CDR3 spans 14 residues. V lost 0 bases and J lost 2, with 10 bases in between. The whole variable domain, filled in from reference TRBV30 and TRBJ1-1, reads SQTIHQWPATLVQPVGSPLSLECTVEGTSNPNLYWYRQAAGRGLQLLFYSVGIGQISSEVPQNLSASRPQDRQFILSSKKLLLSDSGFYLCAWSVDSRNTEAFFGQGTRLTVV.

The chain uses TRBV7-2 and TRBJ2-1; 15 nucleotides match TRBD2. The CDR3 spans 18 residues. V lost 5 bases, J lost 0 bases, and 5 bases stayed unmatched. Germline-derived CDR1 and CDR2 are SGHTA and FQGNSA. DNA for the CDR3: TGTGCCAGCAGCGCGGGACTAGCGGGAGGAAGCTCCTACAATGAGCAGTTCTTC. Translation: CASSAGLAGGSSYNEQFF. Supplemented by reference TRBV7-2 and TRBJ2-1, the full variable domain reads GAGVSQSPSNKVTEKGKDVELRCDPISGHTALYWYRQSLGQGLEFLIYFQGNSAPDKSGLPSDRFSAERTGGSVSTLTIQRTQQEDSAVYLCASSAGLAGGSSYNEQFFGPGTRLTVL.

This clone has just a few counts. CDR3 sequence reads: CASSTEQGFGTDTQYF. The CDR3 coding sequence is TGTGCCAGTAGTACTGAACAGGGGTTTGGGACAGATACGCAGTATTTT. J is TRBJ2-3 and V is TRBV19, with 7 bases fitting TRBD1. The trim removed 4 bases at V and 3 bases at J, leaving 10 bases unmatched. The CDR3 is 16 amino acids. The V gene's germline CDR1 is LNHDA and CDR2 SQIVND (reference sequence).

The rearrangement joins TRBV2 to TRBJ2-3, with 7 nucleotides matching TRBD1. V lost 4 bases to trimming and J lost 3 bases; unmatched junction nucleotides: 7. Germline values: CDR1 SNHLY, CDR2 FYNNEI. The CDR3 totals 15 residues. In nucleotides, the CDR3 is TGTGCCAGCAGTGTAGAGGGGGCGCCGACAGATACGCAGTATTTT. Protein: CASSVEGAPTDTQYF.

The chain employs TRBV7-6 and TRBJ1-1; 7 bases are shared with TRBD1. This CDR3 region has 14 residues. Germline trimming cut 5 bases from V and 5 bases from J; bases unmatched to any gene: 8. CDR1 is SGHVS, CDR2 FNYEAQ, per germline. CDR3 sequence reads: CASSPRAQGTEAFF. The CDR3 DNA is TGTGCCAGCAGCCCTAGGGCACAGGGGACTGAAGCTTTCTTT.

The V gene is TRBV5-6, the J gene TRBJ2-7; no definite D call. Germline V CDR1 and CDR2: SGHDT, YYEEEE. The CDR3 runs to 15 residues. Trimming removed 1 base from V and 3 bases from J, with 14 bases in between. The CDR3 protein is CASSLPGSPGYEQYF. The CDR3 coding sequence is TGTGCCAGCAGCTTGCCCGGGTCCCCGGGCTACGAGCAGTACTTC.

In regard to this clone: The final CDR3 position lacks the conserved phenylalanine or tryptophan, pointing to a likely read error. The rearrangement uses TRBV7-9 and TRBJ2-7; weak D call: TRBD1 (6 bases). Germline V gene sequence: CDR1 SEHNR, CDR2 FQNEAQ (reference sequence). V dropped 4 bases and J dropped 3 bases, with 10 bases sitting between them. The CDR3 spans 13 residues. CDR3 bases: TGTGCCAGCAGCTCAGGACAGTACTACGAGCAGTACCTC. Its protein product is CASSSGQYYEQYL.

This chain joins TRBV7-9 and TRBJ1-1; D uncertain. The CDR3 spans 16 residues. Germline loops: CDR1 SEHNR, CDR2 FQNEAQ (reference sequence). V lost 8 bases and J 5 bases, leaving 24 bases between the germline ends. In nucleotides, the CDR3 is TGTGCCAGCTCAATCCCCGGACCCCTCGGGAAGACTGAAGCTTTCTTT. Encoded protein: CASSIPGPLGKTEAFF.

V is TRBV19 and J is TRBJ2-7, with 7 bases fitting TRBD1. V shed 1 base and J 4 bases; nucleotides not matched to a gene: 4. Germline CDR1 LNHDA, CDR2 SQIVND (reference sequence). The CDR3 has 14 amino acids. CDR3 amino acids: CASSIVGTDYEQYF. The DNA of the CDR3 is TGTGCCAGTAGTATAGTCGGGACAGATTACGAGCAGTACTTC.

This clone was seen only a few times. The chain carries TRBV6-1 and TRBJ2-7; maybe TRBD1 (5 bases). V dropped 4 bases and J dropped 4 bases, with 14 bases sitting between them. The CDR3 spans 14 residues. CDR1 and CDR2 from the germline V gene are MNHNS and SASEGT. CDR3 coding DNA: TGTGCCAGCAGTGGAGGCAGGGAAGGGTACGAGCAGTACTTC. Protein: CASSGGREGYEQYF.

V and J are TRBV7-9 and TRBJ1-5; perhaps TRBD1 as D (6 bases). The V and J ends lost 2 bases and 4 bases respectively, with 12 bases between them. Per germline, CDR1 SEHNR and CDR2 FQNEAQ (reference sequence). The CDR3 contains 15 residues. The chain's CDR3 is CASSLIAGENQPQHF. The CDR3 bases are TGTGCCAGCAGCTTAATCGCAGGGGAAAATCAGCCCCAGCATTTT.

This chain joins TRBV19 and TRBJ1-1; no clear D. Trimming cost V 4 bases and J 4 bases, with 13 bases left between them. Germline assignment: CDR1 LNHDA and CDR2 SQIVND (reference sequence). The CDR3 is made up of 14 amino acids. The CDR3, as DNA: TGTGCCAGTAGTAGCCGTATGGGAGGCACTGAAGCTTTCTTT. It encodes CASSSRMGGTEAFF. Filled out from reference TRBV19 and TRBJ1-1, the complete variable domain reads DGGITQSPKYLFRKEGQNVTLSCEQNLNHDAMYWYRQDPGQGLRLIYYSQIVNDFQKGDIAEGYSVSREKKESFPLTVTSAQKNPTAFYLCASSSRMGGTEAFFGQGTRLTVV.

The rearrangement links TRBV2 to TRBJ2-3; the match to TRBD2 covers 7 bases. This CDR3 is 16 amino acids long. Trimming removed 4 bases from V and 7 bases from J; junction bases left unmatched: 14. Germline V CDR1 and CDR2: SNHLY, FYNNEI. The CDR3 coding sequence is TGTGCCAGCAGTGTCCCTGGACTAGAAGGGGTCTATACGCAGTATTTT. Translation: CASSVPGLEGVYTQYF.

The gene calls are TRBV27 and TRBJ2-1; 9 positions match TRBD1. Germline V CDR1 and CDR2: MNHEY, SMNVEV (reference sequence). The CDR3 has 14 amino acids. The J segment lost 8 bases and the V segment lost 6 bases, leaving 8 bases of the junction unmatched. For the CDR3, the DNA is TGTGCCAGCAGCGCGGGACAGGGAAGGCATGAGCAGTTCTTC. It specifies CASSAGQGRHEQFF.